These 27 T cell receptor beta chains were all obtained from the same sample, sequenced in a study of CD8+ T cells in alopecia areata (dated by TCRdb to between 2018 and 2020). The receptor library was made with the immunoSEQ multiplex PCR assay. For TCR sequencing, RNA was extracted from every sample and reverse transcribed into cDNA to serve as template. The table was pulled from immuneACCESS by TCRdb, which kept in-frame rearrangements only. Such tables lose some clones; where checked, under half of the loss comes from unresolved V genes, and the rest has no known cause. The sample profile shows about 150,000 clones; 50% to 65% of them were found once. The ten largest make up less than 5% of the sample. The sample taken for sequencing was CD4+ T cells sorted from blood. These TCRs come from a human donor in good health.

In its sample, this clone was seen once. The chain combines TRBV25-1 with TRBJ2-7, with D perhaps TRBD2 (6 bases). The CDR3 length is 13 residues. The germline V gene has CDR1 MGHDK and CDR2 SYGVNS. V was cut by 5 bases and J by 6 bases, with 14 bases left in between. This chain's CDR3 is CASSPAGVGEQYF. The CDR3 DNA follows: TGTGCCAGCAGTCCAGCGGGTGTAGGCGAGCAGTACTTC.

This clone has just a few counts. The V gene is TRBV9, the J gene TRBJ1-1, with 9 bases aligning to TRBD1. This CDR3 is built from 14 residues. Germline V lookup: CDR1 SGDLS, CDR2 YYNGEE. Trimming took 4 bases from V and 5 from J; bases not matched to a gene: 6. Written as DNA, the CDR3 is TGTGCCAGCAGCTATGGACAGGGGCTGACTGAAGCTTTCTTT. This codes for CASSYGQGLTEAFF.

The rearrangement links TRBV29-1 to TRBJ2-1, with 9 bases that match TRBD1. V dropped 6 bases and J dropped 1; count of bases not matched to a gene: 7. The germline V gene encodes CDR1 SQVTM and CDR2 ANQGSEA. The CDR3 totals 15 residues. The CDR3 sequence is CSVAKTGGSYNEQFF. The DNA for the CDR3 is TGCAGCGTCGCGAAGACAGGGGGGTCCTACAATGAGCAGTTCTTC.

This clone was counted between two and nine times. The CDR3 bases are TGTGCCAGCAGCTTTTCTGGTCAGCCCCAGCATTTT. This sequence encodes CASSFSGQPQHF. The chain combines TRBV7-9 with TRBJ1-5; D call uncertain. Germline-derived CDR1 and CDR2 are SEHNR and FQNEAQ (reference sequence). Trimming took 3 bases from V and 6 from J, leaving 6 bases between them. The CDR3 is 12 residues long.

This clone was counted a single time. The V call is TRBV4-1, the J call TRBJ2-6; D gene ambiguous. V was shortened by 1 base and J by 2 bases, with 12 bases between the two germline ends. The CDR3 extends over 17 amino acids. In germline, CDR1 is MGHRA, CDR2 YSYEKL. In nucleotides, the CDR3 is TGCGCCAGCAGCCAAGTAGGTGGGGTAACTGGGGCCAACGTCCTGACTTTC. Its protein product is CASSQVGGVTGANVLTF.

V gene TRBV9 combines with J gene TRBJ2-7; 14 positions match TRBD2. V lost 10 bases to trimming and J lost 2 bases; unmatched junction nucleotides: 20. Per the germline V gene, CDR1 is SGDLS and CDR2 is YYNGEE. This CDR3 has 19 residues. CDR3 DNA sequence: TGTGCCCAGGCGGGGGCTCGAAGTGGACTAGCGGGAGGACCCTACGAGCAGTACTTC. This encodes CAQAGARSGLAGGPYEQYF.

The chain joins TRBV19 to TRBJ1-1; D perhaps matches TRBD1 (5 bases). This CDR3 contains 14 residues. CDR1 LNHDA and CDR2 SQIVND come from the germline V gene (reference sequence). The germline V and J ends were trimmed by 2 bases and 1 base, with 8 bases remaining between them. This chain's CDR3 is CASSISGANTEAFF. For the CDR3, the DNA is TGTGCCAGTAGTATATCCGGGGCGAACACTGAAGCTTTCTTT.

The rearrangement joins TRBV5-6 to TRBJ2-7; the D is unclear. The length of the CDR3 is 14 residues. Looked up from germline, CDR1 is SGHDT and CDR2 is YYEEEE. Trimming took 5 bases from V and 2 from J, leaving 14 bases between them. CDR3 nucleotide sequence: TGTGCCAGCAGGTTATGGGGTCCTACCTACGAGCAGTACTTC. Translating gives CASRLWGPTYEQYF.

In this sample, this clone turned up a few times. The chain couples TRBV11-2 to TRBJ1-5; no definite D call. Per germline, CDR1 SGHAT and CDR2 FQNNGV. V lost 3 bases and J lost 2, with 8 bases in between. The CDR3 runs 14 residues. This CDR3 reads CASSLGSGNQPQHF. The CDR3 coding sequence is TGTGCCAGCAGCTTGGGCAGTGGCAATCAGCCCCAGCATTTT.

The gene calls are TRBV18 and TRBJ2-5; D not resolved. This CDR3 has 12 residues. Trimming took off 4 bases at V and 1 base at J, with 4 bases between the two ends. Germline V CDR1 and CDR2: KGHSH, LQKENI. CDR3 loop: CASSLIQETQYF. The CDR3 DNA is TGTGCCAGCTCACTAATCCAAGAGACCCAGTACTTC.

The chain has TRBV2 and TRBJ2-1; D is perhaps TRBD1 (5 bases). The germline gives CDR1 SNHLY, CDR2 FYNNEI. The V and J ends lost 7 bases and 8 bases respectively, with 15 bases between them. The CDR3 loop spans 13 amino acids. CDR3 protein: CASMNRPWDEQFF. The CDR3 region has the DNA TGTGCCAGCATGAACAGGCCCTGGGATGAGCAGTTCTTC.

This CDR3 is CASSFRGLGRETQYF. DNA for the CDR3: TGTGCCAGCAGCTTCCGAGGACTAGGTAGAGAGACCCAGTACTTC. The chain joins TRBV5-6 to TRBJ2-5, with 7 bases lining up with TRBD2. Per germline, CDR1 SGHDT and CDR2 YYEEEE. This CDR3 spans 15 amino acids. With V trimmed by 2 bases and J by 4 bases, 8 bases remained unmatched.

This clone was seen only a few times. The genes are TRBV28 and TRBJ1-5, with 8 bases that match TRBD1. The trim removed 6 bases at V and 4 bases at J, leaving 2 bases unmatched. Germline V lookup: CDR1 MDHEN, CDR2 SYDVKM. The CDR3 has 13 amino acids. The CDR3, as DNA: TGTGCCAGCAGGGGACAGGAGAATCAGCCCCAGCATTTT. Translation gives CASRGQENQPQHF.

The chain carries TRBV5-1 and TRBJ1-1; tentatively, D is TRBD1 (6 bases). In germline, CDR1 is SGHRS, CDR2 YFSETQ. V was cut by 0 bases and J by 2 bases, with 14 bases left in between. CDR3 length: 16 residues. For the CDR3, the DNA is TGCGCCAGCAGCTTGGAAGGATTGGGGGCTAACACTGAAGCTTTCTTT. It encodes CASSLEGLGANTEAFF.

CDR3: CAANTGNGDIQYF. In nucleotides, the CDR3 is TGTGCCGCAAACACTGGAAATGGGGACATTCAGTACTTC. The chain is built from TRBV15 and TRBJ2-4; D remains unclear. Looked up from germline, CDR1 is LNHNV and CDR2 is YYDKDF (reference sequence). CDR3 length equals 13 residues. Deletions cut 11 bases from V and 8 bases from J, with 19 bases between.

CDR3 DNA sequence: TGTGCCAGCAGTGAGTCATTTACAGGGACGGCTTTCTTT. It is translated as CASSESFTGTAFF. The J gene is TRBJ1-1, the V gene TRBV25-1, with D possibly TRBD1 on 6 matching bases. Between the trimmed V and J ends, which lost 3 bases and 11 bases, there was a span of 16 bases. Germline values: CDR1 MGHDK, CDR2 SYGVNS. The CDR3 is 13 amino acids.

The V gene is TRBV10-3, the J gene TRBJ2-5; a weak D match, TRBD2 (5 bases). The CDR3 spans 15 residues. The germline CDR1 and CDR2 sequences are ENHRY and SYGVKD. V lost 2 bases and J 1 base, leaving 11 bases between the germline ends. The CDR3 region has the DNA TGTGCCATCAGTGAGGTTGAGGGCTTCCAAGAGACCCAGTACTTC. Its translation is CAISEVEGFQETQYF.

This clone was seen a few times. The chain has TRBV29-1 and TRBJ1-5; 9 bases are shared with TRBD1. There are 12 residues in the CDR3. Per germline, CDR1 SQVTM and CDR2 ANQGSEA. The J segment lost 5 bases and the V segment lost 7 bases, leaving 3 bases of the junction unmatched. The chain's CDR3 is CSAGDRDQPQHF. Written as DNA, the CDR3 is TGCAGCGCCGGGGACAGGGATCAGCCCCAGCATTTT.

The chain links TRBV2 to TRBJ1-1; 7 positions match TRBD1. Trimming removed 7 bases from V and 4 bases from J; junction bases left unmatched: 9. This CDR3 region has 14 residues. Looked up from germline, CDR1 is SNHLY and CDR2 is FYNNEI. CDR3 loop: CASNVQGPATEAFF. For the CDR3, the DNA is TGTGCCAGCAATGTACAGGGGCCAGCCACTGAAGCTTTCTTT.

The chain joins TRBV6-5 to TRBJ1-1; D is unresolved. V was pared by 5 bases and J by 6 bases, with 13 bases between. CDR1 and CDR2 from the germline V gene are MNHEY and SVGAGI. The CDR3 has 13 amino acids. The CDR3 DNA follows: TGTGCCAGCAGTGACCCACTAAGGGCTGAAGCTTTCTTT. Translation gives CASSDPLRAEAFF.

This chain's CDR3 is CSVALRTQETQYF. Here the CDR3 DNA reads TGCAGCGTTGCTCTCCGGACCCAAGAGACCCAGTACTTC. This chain joins TRBV29-1 and TRBJ2-5, with D unresolved. With 4 bases removed from V and 1 base from J, the gap between germline ends came to 10 bases. There are 13 residues in the CDR3. Germline V CDR1 and CDR2: SQVTM, ANQGSEA.

This clone was seen a single time. V gene TRBV7-2 combines with J gene TRBJ2-1; tentatively, D is TRBD2 (5 bases). The CDR3 is 13 residues long. Per the germline V gene, CDR1 is SGHTA and CDR2 is FQGNSA. The V end was cut by 7 bases, the J end by 10 bases, with 17 bases between. CDR3 in amino acids: CASILVGPGEQFF. CDR3 coding DNA: TGTGCCAGCATCCTAGTGGGCCCGGGAGAGCAGTTCTTC.

This chain links TRBV29-1 with TRBJ1-2; a weak D match, TRBD1 (6 bases). The V gene lost 6 bases and the J gene lost 8 bases, with 22 bases spanning the gap. CDR3 length equals 14 residues. The germline gives CDR1 SQVTM, CDR2 ANQGSEA. The CDR3 sequence is CSVASTGVPGGYTF. The CDR3 bases are TGCAGCGTAGCCTCGACAGGCGTCCCCGGGGGCTACACCTTC.

The V call is TRBV7-2, the J call TRBJ1-2, with TRBD1 matching 8 bases. This CDR3 spans 16 amino acids. Unmatched junction bases numbered 8, after V lost 4 bases and J lost 1 base. CDR1 SGHTA and CDR2 FQGNSA come from the germline V gene. CDR3 nucleotides: TGTGCCAGCAGCTCGCGGACAGGGCCAGTTAACTATGGCTACACCTTC. Its translation: CASSSRTGPVNYGYTF.

The gene calls are TRBV11-2 and TRBJ1-1; possibly TRBD1 for D (6 bases). V dropped 1 base and J dropped 1 base, with 16 bases sitting between them. Per the germline V gene, CDR1 is SGHAT and CDR2 is FQNNGV. The CDR3 sequence is 17 residues long. The CDR3 spells CASSLVRGSSSNTEAFF. The DNA of the CDR3 is TGTGCCAGCAGCTTAGTCAGGGGCTCATCCTCGAACACTGAAGCTTTCTTT.

This chain uses TRBV29-1 with TRBJ2-7, with TRBD2 matching over 11 bases. This CDR3 is built from 17 residues. CDR1 is SQVTM and CDR2 is ANQGSEA in the germline V gene. With 2 bases clipped from V and 4 bases from J, the junction kept 13 bases outside the gene matches. CDR3 in DNA: TGCAGCGTTGAAATACCCCCGGCACTAGCGGGGGCTTACGAGCAGTACTTC. It encodes CSVEIPPALAGAYEQYF.

This clone has only one observation. This chain links TRBV30 with TRBJ2-1, with D perhaps assigned TRBD1 or TRBD2 (7 bases each). Trimming pared 8 bases from V and 7 bases from J, leaving 9 bases between. CDR3 length equals 10 residues. In germline, CDR1 is GTSNPN, CDR2 SVGIG (reference sequence). DNA for the CDR3: TGTGCCCAGGGGGGGAATGAGCAGTTCTTC. Its protein is CAQGGNEQFF.